The entry below describes one T cell receptor beta chain. Looked up from germline, CDR1 is LGHDT and CDR2 is YNNKEL (reference sequence). The CDR3 length is 14 residues. These data are taken from a study of monozygotic twins with inflammatory bowel disease. Each sample's cDNA came from eight separate reactions. TCRdb reprocessed the 5' RACE reads and reports one entry per CDR3 protein, with no DNA. The sample features hundreds of thousands of distinct CDR3 sequences, with 2.4% in its top ten. Sequenced material: blood. This chain connects TRBV3-1 to TRBJ2-2; the TCRdb D gene call, TRBD1, has no DNA to confirm it. The receptor comes from a human donor with ulcerative colitis or Crohn's disease, or a healthy co-twin of an affected twin (not recorded which). CDR3 residues: CASSHVQGAGELFF.